This T cell receptor (beta chain) is drawn from a study of blood T cell repertoires in COVID-19. Background on the study: PBMCs, B-cell-depleted T cells, or T cells were the source of the cDNA or gDNA that made up the material.

The CDR3 contains 15 residues. V was trimmed by 5 bases and J by 11 bases, leaving 24 bases between them. CDR1 and CDR2 (germline): GTSNPN, SVGIG (reference sequence). Sequenced by immunoSEQ multiplex PCR; TCRdb stores in-frame clones only, minus some. This table holds approximately 100,000 clones, approximately 90% found once. Sequencing was done on a sample of peripheral blood. The sequence was collected from a man in his fifties or sixties with acute or convalescent COVID-19. The V gene is TRBV30, the J gene TRBJ1-4; D is unresolved. CDR3 residues: CAWRGPSAPTGKLFF. The CDR3 DNA follows: TGTGCCTGGCGAGGTCCGTCGGCCCCCACCGGGAAACTGTTTTTT. The variable domain in full, completed from reference TRBV30 and TRBJ1-4, reads SQTIHQWPATLVQPVGSPLSLECTVEGTSNPNLYWYRQAAGRGLQLLFYSVGIGQISSEVPQNLSASRPQDRQFILSSKKLLLSDSGFYLCAWRGPSAPTGKLFFGSGTQLSVL.